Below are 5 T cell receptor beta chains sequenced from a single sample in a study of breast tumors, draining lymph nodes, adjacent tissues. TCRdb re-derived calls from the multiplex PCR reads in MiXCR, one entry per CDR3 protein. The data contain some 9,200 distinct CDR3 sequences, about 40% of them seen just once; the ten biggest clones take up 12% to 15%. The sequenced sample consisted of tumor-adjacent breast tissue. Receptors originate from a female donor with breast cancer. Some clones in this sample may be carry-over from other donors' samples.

The chain's CDR3 is CASSLVGSEGEQFF. CDR3 coding DNA: TGCGCCAGCAGCTTGGTGGGTAGCGAGGGGGAGCAGTTCTTC. The chain uses TRBV5-1 and TRBJ2-1; perhaps D is TRBD1 or TRBD2 (5 bases each). This CDR3 has 14 amino acids. Trimming cost V 0 bases and J 10 bases, with 14 bases left between them. Germline V CDR1 and CDR2: SGHRS, YFSETQ.

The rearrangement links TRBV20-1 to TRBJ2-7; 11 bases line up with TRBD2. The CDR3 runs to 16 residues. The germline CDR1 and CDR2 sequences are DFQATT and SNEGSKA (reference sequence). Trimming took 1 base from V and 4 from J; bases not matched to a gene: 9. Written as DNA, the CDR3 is TGCAGTGCTAGAGTCGGGACTAGCGGTCCTGCGTACGAGCAGTACTTC. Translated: CSARVGTSGPAYEQYF.

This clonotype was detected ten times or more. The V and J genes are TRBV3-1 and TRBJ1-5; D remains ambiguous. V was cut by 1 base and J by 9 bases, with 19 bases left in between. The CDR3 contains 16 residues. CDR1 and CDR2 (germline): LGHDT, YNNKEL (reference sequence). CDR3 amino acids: CASSQGPGRADPPQHF. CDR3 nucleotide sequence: TGTGCCAGCAGCCAAGGACCGGGAAGGGCTGATCCGCCCCAGCATTTT.

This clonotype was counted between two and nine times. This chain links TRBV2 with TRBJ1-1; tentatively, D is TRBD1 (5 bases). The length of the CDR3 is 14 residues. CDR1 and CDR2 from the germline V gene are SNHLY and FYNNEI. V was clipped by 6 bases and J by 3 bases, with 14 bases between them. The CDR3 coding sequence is TGTGCCAGCAGGCCGGGAGGGGCGGACACTGAAGCTTTCTTT. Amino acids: CASRPGGADTEAFF.

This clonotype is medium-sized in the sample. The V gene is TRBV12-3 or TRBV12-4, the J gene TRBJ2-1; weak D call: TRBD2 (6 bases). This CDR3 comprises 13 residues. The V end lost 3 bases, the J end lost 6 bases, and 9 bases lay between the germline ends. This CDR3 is CASSFGRINEQFF. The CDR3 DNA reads TGTGCCAGCAGTTTCGGGAGAATCAATGAGCAGTTCTTC.